This entry concerns a single TCR beta chain. The antigen is not known. Germline-derived CDR1 and CDR2 are MNHEY and SVGAGI. The CDR3 has 13 residues. V lost 3 bases to trimming and J lost 5 bases, with 10 bases between them. Random hexamers primed reverse transcription of about 0.45 to 1 ug RNA. Amplification of TCR beta CDR3 spanned 54 Vbeta and 13 Jbeta via immunoSEQ multiplex PCR. TCRdb reprocessed the immunoSEQ multiplex PCR reads via MiXCR and lists one record per CDR3 protein. Of approximately 130,000 distinct CDR3 sequences listed, under 95% were seen once; the top ten hold 0.24%. The sample belongs to a study of CD8 T cells in Susac syndrome. Study-wide results and limits: The authors acknowledged that their TCR sequencing and HLA analysis involved a relatively small number of individuals.

The multiple sclerosis controls were treatment-naive patients affected by stable or active relapsing-remitting disease. The CD8+ and CD4+ T cells were isolated magnetically using a negative isolation approach, whereas the TEMRA cells were enriched by FACS. The TCR comes from a human donor with multiple sclerosis. The gene calls are TRBV6-5 and TRBJ2-5; tentatively, D is TRBD2 (6 bases). Sequenced: CD8+ T cells from PBMCs. CDR3 loop: CASSYSLAETQYF. CDR3 coding DNA: TGTGCCAGCAGTTATAGTCTAGCGGAGACCCAGTACTTC.